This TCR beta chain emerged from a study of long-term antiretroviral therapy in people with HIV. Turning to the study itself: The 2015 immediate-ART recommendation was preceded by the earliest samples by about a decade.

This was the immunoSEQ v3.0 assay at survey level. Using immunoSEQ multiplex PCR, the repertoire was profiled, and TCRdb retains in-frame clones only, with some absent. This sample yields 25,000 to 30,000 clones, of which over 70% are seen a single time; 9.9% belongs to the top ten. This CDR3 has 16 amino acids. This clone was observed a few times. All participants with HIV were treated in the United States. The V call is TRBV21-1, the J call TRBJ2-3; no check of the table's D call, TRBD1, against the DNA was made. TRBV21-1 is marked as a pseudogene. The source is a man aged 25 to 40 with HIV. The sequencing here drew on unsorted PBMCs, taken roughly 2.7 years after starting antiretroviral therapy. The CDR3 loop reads CASSKDNRGPADTQYF. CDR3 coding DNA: TGTGCCAGCAGCAAAGATAACAGGGGGCCTGCAGATACGCAGTATTTT.